The clone carrying this T cell receptor (beta chain) was seen more than once but under ten times. The target antigen is unknown. This specimen belongs to a study of Graves' ophthalmopathy and Graves' hyperthyroidism. General study results and limits: Ophthalmopathy progression was predicted by the model at more than 55% sensitivity and under 75% specificity. Appearing in blood as well were most expanded thyroid clonotypes above 0.001 frequency.

Trimming pared 0 bases from V and 3 bases from J, leaving 9 bases between. The germline CDR1 and CDR2 sequences are MGHRA and YSYEKL. This CDR3 has 14 residues. RNA transcripts yielded amplified TCR beta CDR3 regions. HTBI primers were used in a first-round RT-PCR, which preceded a second-round multiplex PCR. TCRdb reprocessed the multiplex PCR reads via MiXCR and lists one record per CDR3 protein. The sample holds approximately 1.2 million distinct CDR3 sequences, about two fifths seen once. The specimen was peripheral blood or thyroid tissue (not recorded which). The rearrangement joins TRBV4-1 to TRBJ2-7; D is unresolved. The TCR originated in an adult man with Graves' hyperthyroidism. CDR3 in DNA: TGCGCCAGCAGCCAAGAGGTTAAGGACTACGAGCAGTACTTC. This encodes CASSQEVKDYEQYF.